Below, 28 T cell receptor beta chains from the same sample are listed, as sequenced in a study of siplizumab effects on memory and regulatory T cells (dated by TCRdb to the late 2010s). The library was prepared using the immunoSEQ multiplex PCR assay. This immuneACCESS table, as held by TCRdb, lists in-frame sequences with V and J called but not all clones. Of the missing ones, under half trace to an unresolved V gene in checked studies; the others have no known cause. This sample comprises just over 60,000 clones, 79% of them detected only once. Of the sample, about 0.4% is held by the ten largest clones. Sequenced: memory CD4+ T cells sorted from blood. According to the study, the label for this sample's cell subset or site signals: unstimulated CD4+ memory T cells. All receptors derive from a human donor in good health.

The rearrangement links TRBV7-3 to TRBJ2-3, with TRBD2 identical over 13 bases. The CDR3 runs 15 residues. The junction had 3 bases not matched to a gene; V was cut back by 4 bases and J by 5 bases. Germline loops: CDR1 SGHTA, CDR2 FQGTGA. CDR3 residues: CASSSRLAGGDTQYF. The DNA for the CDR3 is TGTGCCAGCAGCTCTCGACTAGCGGGGGGAGATACGCAGTATTTT.

This CDR3 is CATLGGGGEAFF. Written as DNA, the CDR3 is TGTGCCACCCTGGGGGGGGGCGGTGAAGCTTTCTTT. This chain links TRBV10-3 with TRBJ1-1; TRBD1 might be the D (6 bases). Looked up from germline, CDR1 is ENHRY and CDR2 is SYGVKD. The germline V and J ends were trimmed by 10 bases and 7 bases, with 16 bases remaining between them. The CDR3 runs to 12 residues.

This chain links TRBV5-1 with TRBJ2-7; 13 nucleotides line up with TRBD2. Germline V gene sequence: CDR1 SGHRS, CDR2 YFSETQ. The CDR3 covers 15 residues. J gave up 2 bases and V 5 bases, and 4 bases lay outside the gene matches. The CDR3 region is CASRPTSGGPYEQYF. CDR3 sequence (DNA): TGCGCCAGCAGACCGACTAGCGGGGGGCCCTACGAGCAGTACTTC.

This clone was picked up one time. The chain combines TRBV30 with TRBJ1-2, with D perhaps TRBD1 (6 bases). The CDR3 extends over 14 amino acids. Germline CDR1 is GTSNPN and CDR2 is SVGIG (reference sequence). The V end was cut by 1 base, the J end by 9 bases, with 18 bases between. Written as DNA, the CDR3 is TGTGCCTGGAGTGGGGGGCTTAGGGGAGGTAGCTACACCTTC. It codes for CAWSGGLRGGSYTF. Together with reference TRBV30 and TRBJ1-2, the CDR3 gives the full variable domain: SQTIHQWPATLVQPVGSPLSLECTVEGTSNPNLYWYRQAAGRGLQLLFYSVGIGQISSEVPQNLSASRPQDRQFILSSKKLLLSDSGFYLCAWSGGLRGGSYTFGSGTRLTVV.

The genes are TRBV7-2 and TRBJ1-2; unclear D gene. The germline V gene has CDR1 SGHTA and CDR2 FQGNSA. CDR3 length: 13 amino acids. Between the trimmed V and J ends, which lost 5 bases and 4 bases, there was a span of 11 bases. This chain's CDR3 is CASSGAGSYGYTF. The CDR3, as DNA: TGTGCCAGCAGCGGCGCGGGGAGCTATGGCTACACCTTC.

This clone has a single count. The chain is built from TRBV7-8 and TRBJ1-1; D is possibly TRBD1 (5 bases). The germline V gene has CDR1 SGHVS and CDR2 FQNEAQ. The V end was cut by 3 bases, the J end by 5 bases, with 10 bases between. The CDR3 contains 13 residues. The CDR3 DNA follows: TGTGCCAGCAGCTTGCCAGGGTCGACTGAAGCTTTCTTT. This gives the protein CASSLPGSTEAFF.

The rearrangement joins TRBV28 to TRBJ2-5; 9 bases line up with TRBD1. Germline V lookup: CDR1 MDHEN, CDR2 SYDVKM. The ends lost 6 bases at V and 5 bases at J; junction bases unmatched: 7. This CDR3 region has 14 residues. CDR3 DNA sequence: TGTGCCAGCAGCGGGACAGGGAATGTGGAGACCCAGTACTTC. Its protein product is CASSGTGNVETQYF.

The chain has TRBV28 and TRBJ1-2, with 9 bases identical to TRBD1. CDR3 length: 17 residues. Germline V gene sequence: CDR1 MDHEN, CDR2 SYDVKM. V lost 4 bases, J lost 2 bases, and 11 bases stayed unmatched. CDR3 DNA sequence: TGTGCCAGCAGTTCCACAGGGGGCAGGGTGAGCAACTATGGCTACACCTTC. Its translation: CASSSTGGRVSNYGYTF.

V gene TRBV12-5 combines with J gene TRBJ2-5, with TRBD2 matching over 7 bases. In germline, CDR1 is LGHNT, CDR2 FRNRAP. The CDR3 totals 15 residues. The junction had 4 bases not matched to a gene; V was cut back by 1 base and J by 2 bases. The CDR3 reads CASGLGLAVQETQYF. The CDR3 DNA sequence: TGTGCTAGTGGTTTGGGACTAGCAGTTCAAGAGACCCAGTACTTC.

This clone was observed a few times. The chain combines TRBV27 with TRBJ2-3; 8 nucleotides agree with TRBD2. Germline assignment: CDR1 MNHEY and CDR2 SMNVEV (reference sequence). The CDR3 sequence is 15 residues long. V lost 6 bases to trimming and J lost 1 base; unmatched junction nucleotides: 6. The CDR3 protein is CASSAGLVGTDTQYF. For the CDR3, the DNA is TGTGCCAGCAGCGCGGGACTAGTCGGCACAGATACGCAGTATTTT.

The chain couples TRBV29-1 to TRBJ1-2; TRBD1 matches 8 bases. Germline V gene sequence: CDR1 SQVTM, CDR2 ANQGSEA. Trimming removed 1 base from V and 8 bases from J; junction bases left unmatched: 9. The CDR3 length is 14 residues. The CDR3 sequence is CSVEVLQGAQGYTF. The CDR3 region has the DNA TGCAGCGTTGAAGTGTTGCAGGGGGCGCAGGGCTACACCTTC.

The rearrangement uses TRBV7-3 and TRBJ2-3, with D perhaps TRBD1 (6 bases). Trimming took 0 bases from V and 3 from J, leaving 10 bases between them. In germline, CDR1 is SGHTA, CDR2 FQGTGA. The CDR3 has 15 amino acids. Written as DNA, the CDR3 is TGTGCCAGCAGCTTAACTCCGGGACAAACAGATACGCAGTATTTT. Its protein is CASSLTPGQTDTQYF.

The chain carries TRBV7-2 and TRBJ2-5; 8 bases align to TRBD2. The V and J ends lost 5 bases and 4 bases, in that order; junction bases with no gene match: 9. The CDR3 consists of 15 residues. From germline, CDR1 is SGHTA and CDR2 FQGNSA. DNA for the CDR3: TGTGCCAGCAGCCCCCGAGGTGCGGGGGGAGAGACCCAGTACTTC. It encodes CASSPRGAGGETQYF.

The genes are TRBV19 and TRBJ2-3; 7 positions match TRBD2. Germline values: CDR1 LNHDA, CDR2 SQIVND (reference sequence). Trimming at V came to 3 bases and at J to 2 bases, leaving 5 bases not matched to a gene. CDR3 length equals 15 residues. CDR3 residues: CASSIGGVNTDTQYF. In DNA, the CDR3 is TGTGCCAGTAGTATTGGGGGGGTCAACACAGATACGCAGTATTTT.

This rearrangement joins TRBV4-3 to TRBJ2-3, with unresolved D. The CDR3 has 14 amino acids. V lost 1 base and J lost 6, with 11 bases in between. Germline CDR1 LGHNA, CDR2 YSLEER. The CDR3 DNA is TGCGCCAGCAGCCAAGGTAGTCCTCCTGATACGCAGTATTTT. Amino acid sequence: CASSQGSPPDTQYF.

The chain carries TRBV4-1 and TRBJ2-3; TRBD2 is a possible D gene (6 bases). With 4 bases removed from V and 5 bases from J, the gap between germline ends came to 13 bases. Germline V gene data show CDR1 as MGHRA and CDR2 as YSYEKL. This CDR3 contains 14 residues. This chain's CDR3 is CASSRLPGLDTQYF. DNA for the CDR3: TGCGCCAGCAGCCGCCTCCCGGGACTAGATACGCAGTATTTT.

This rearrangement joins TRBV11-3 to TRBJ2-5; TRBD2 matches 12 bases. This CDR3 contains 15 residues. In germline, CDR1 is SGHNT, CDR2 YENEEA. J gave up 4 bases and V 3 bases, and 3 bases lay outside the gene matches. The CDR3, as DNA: TGTGCCAGCAGCTTGACTAGCGGGGGCGGAGAGACCCAGTACTTC. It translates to CASSLTSGGGETQYF.

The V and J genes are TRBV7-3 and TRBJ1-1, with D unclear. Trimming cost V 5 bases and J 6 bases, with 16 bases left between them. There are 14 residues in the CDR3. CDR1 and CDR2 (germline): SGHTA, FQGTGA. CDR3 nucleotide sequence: TGTGCCAGCAGCCCGGGCCCTTGGATTCCTGAAGCTTTCTTT. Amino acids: CASSPGPWIPEAFF.

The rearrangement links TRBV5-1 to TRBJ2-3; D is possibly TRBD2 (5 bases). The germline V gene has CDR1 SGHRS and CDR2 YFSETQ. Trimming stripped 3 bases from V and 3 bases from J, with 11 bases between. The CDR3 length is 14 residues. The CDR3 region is CASSSAGRTDTQYF. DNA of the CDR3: TGCGCCAGCAGCTCTGCGGGCAGGACAGATACGCAGTATTTT.

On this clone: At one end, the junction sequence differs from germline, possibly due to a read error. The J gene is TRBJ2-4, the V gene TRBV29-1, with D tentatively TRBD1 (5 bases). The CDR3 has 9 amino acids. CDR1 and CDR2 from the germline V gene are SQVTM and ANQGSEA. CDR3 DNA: TGCAGCGTTGATGGACACGGAGACTTC. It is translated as CSVDGHGDF.

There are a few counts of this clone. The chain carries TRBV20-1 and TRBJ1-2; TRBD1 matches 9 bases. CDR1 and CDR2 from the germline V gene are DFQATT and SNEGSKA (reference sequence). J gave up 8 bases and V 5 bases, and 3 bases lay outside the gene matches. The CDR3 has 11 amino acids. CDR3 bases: TGCAGTGCTGGACAGGGGAACGGCTACACCTTC. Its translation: CSAGQGNGYTF.

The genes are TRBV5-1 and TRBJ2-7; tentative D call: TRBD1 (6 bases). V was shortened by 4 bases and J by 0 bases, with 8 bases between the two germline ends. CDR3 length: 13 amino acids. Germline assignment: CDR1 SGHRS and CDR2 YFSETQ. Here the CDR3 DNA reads TGCGCCAGCAGCCAGACAGGCTCCTACGAGCAGTACTTC. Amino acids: CASSQTGSYEQYF.

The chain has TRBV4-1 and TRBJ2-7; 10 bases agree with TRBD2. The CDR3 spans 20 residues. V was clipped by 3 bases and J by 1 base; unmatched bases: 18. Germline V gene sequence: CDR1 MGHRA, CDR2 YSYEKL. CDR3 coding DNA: TGCGCCAGCAGCCATCCGGGTCTGGTAGCGGGGGGCCCTTCATCCTACGAGCAGTACTTC. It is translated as CASSHPGLVAGGPSSYEQYF.

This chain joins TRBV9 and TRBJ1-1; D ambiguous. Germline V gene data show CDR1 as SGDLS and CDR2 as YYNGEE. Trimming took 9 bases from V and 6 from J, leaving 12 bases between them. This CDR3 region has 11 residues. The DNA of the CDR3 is TGTGCCAAAACGGGGTGTCCTGAAGCTTTCTTT. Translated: CAKTGCPEAFF.

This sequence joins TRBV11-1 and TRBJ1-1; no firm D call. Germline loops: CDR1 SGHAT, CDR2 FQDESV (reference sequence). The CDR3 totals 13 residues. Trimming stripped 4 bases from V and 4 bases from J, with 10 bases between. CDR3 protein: CASSSILGTEAFF. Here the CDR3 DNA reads TGTGCCAGCAGCTCAATTCTGGGCACTGAAGCTTTCTTT.

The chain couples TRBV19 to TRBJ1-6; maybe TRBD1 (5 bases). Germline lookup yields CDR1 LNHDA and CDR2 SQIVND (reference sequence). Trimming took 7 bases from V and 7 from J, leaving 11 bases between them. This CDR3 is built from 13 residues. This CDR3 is CASKPRDNSPLHF. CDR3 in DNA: TGTGCCAGTAAGCCCAGGGACAATTCACCCCTCCACTTT.

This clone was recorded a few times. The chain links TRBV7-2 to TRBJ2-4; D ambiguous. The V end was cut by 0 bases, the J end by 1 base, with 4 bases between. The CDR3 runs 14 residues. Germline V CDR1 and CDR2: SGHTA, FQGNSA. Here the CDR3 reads CASSLAGAKNIQYF. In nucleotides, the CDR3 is TGTGCCAGCAGCTTAGCCGGGGCCAAAAACATTCAGTACTTC.

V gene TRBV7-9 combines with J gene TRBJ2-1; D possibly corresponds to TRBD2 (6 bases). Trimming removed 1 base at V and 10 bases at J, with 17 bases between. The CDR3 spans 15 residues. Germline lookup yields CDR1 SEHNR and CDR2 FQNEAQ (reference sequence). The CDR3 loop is CASSLEVVGTPEQFF. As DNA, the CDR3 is TGTGCCAGCAGCTTAGAGGTCGTTGGGACTCCCGAGCAGTTCTTC.